This T cell receptor (beta chain) was sequenced during a study of T cells in Graves' hyperthyroidism and ophthalmopathy. General study results and limits: A model using 13 V-J features told ophthalmopathy apart from stable hyperthyroidism.

The length of the CDR3 is 15 residues. V lost 1 base, J lost 1 base, and 5 bases lay in between. Germline V CDR1 and CDR2: KGHSH, LQKENI. The source material, RNA transcripts, was used to amplify TCR beta CDR3 regions. TCR CDR3 regions were first amplified by RT-PCR with HTBI primers. TCRdb ran MiXCR on the multiplex PCR reads and lists one entry per CDR3 protein. The sample contains about 260,000 distinct CDR3 sequences, 25% of which appear only once. Newly diagnosed hyperthyroidism patients aged 18 to 65 years had disease lasting under 2 months. Patients were excluded for uncontrolled infection, other autoimmune disease, pregnancy or lactation. The sample holds many counts of this clonotype. Its antigen remains unidentified.

The chain is built from TRBV18 and TRBJ2-6, with D hard to call. This sequence was found in a man aged 35-49 years with Graves' hyperthyroidism that later progressed to Graves' ophthalmopathy. Sample: blood. In DNA, the CDR3 is TGTGCCAGCTCACCACAGAGATCTGGGGCCAACGTCCTGACTTTC. Encoded protein: CASSPQRSGANVLTF.